Following are 32 T cell receptor beta chains from one sample sequenced in a study of tumor and adjacent non-tumor tissue in lung cancer. This sample's RNA came from whole unsorted tissue. Distant lung tissue was collected more than 3 cm away from the tumor edge. Three rounds of nested PCR, following a modified ARM-PCR protocol, produced the TCRbeta library. TCRdb independently ran MiXCR on the multiplex PCR reads; one entry per CDR3 protein. The sample lists tens of thousands of distinct CDR3 sequences, around 64% seen once, with about 30% in the top ten. The material sequenced was distant non-tumor lung tissue. The receptors were gathered from a woman in her seventies with non-small cell lung cancer.

This clonotype came up a few times. V and J are TRBV20-1 and TRBJ2-7, with 11 nucleotides matching TRBD2. V shed 3 bases, J shed 4 bases, and the junction held 5 bases outside the gene matches. The CDR3 length is 14 residues. The germline CDR1 and CDR2 sequences are DFQATT and SNEGSKA (reference sequence). The CDR3 loop reads CSASSGRAGYEQYF. As DNA, the CDR3 is TGCAGTGCTAGTAGCGGGAGGGCCGGGTACGAGCAGTACTTC.

In regard to this clonotype: A much larger clone differs by one base, so this may be a read error. The chain has TRBV5-1 and TRBJ2-1; D is perhaps TRBD1 or TRBD2 (6 bases each). Germline values: CDR1 SGHRS, CDR2 YFSETQ. This CDR3 has 15 amino acids. CDR3: CASRRGAVPDNEQLF. For the CDR3, the DNA is TGCGCCAGTCGGAGGGGGGCTGTACCCGACAATGAGCAGCTCTTC.

Remarks on this clonotype: A much larger clone sits a single nucleotide away, making a read error possible. This chain links TRBV20-1 with TRBJ2-1; 7 bases map to TRBD2. This CDR3 contains 15 residues. Germline assignment: CDR1 DFQATT and CDR2 SNEGSKA (reference sequence). The J segment lost 5 bases and the V segment lost 2 bases, leaving 9 bases of the junction unmatched. CDR3 DNA sequence: TGCAGTGCTAGAAATCCGGGAGGTCACGACAATGAGCAGTTCTTC. Residues: CSARNPGGHDNEQFF.

In its sample, this clonotype was seen once. As the CDR3 is not closed by the conserved phenylalanine or tryptophan, this likely results from a read error. The chain employs TRBV14 and TRBJ2-7; 7 bases match TRBD2. Germline V lookup: CDR1 SGHDN, CDR2 FVKESK. The CDR3 consists of 17 residues. The CDR3 region is CASSQEEMTSRPYKQYI. CDR3 in DNA: TGTGCCAGCAGCCAAGAAGAAATGACTAGCAGACCCTACAAGCAGTACATC.

Details on this clonotype: A read error may explain this, as a much larger clone is one base away. The V gene is TRBV30, the J gene TRBJ1-1; tentative D call: TRBD1 (5 bases). Germline assignment: CDR1 GTSNPN and CDR2 SVGIG (reference sequence). The CDR3 runs to 11 residues. In DNA, the CDR3 is TGTGTGGGGGAGGGGAACACTGAAGCTTTCTTT. Amino acids: CVGEGNTEAFF.

A few counts support this clonotype. The chain combines TRBV12-3 or TRBV12-4 with TRBJ2-4, with TRBD2 as a possible D gene (5 bases). The V end was cut by 5 bases, the J end by 2 bases, with 16 bases between. The CDR3 runs to 16 residues. The CDR3 here is CASSTAGGPTKNIQYF. CDR3 bases: TGTGCCAGCAGTACCGCGGGTGGGCCAACCAAAAACATTCAGTACTTC.

A single count supports this clonotype. Since a much larger clone is just one base distant, this may be a read error. The genes are TRBV13 and TRBJ1-1; tentatively, D is TRBD1 (6 bases). In germline, CDR1 is PRHDT, CDR2 FYEKMQ (reference sequence). The CDR3 is made up of 18 amino acids. V lost 5 bases and J lost 1, with 23 bases in between. The DNA for the CDR3 is TGTGCCAGCAGCCTCGAGCTTAAGACAGGTATATCGAACACTGAAGCTTTCTTT. This gives the protein CASSLELKTGISNTEAFF.

Notes on this clonotype: Germline and junction disagree at one end, which may indicate a read error. The rearrangement joins TRBV6-5 to TRBJ1-2; D is ambiguous. Germline assignment: CDR1 MNHEY and CDR2 SVGAGI. This CDR3 has 14 residues. The CDR3 region has the DNA TGTGCCAGCGGTTACCGGGGAGGGAACTATGCCTACACCTTC. This codes for CASGYRGGNYAYTF.

J is TRBJ1-4 and V is TRBV6-6, with a possible D match to TRBD1 (6 bases). The CDR3 length is 15 residues. With 0 bases removed from V and 11 bases from J, the gap between germline ends came to 16 bases. CDR1 and CDR2 (germline): MNHNY, SVGAGI (reference sequence). CDR3: CASSYSGQPNKKLFF. The CDR3 DNA reads TGTGCCAGCAGTTACTCAGGACAGCCCAATAAGAAACTGTTTTTT.

As for this clonotype: A much larger clone lies one base from this, so it may be a read error. The V call is TRBV6-1, the J call TRBJ1-6, with a possible D match to TRBD1 (5 bases). Germline V lookup: CDR1 MNHNS, CDR2 SASEGT. Trimming left V 6 bases short and J 2 bases short, with 14 bases between. CDR3 length: 16 amino acids. The CDR3 here is CASRVGTGAYNSPLHF. CDR3 sequence (DNA): TGTGCCAGCAGAGTGGGAACAGGAGCCTATAATTCACCCCTCCACTTT.

A remark on this clonotype: The CDR3 end shows no conserved phenylalanine or tryptophan, and so a read error is likely. The V and J genes are TRBV6-6 and TRBJ2-3; 7 bases fit TRBD1. CDR1 MNHNY and CDR2 SVGAGI come from the germline V gene (reference sequence). J lost 3 bases, V lost 7 bases, and 10 bases had no gene match. CDR3 size: 15 residues. CDR3: CASTKGTEGTDTQYL. The CDR3 coding sequence is TGTGCCAGCACCAAAGGGACAGAGGGGACAGATACGCAGTATCTT.

The chain carries TRBV30 and TRBJ1-3; no definite D call. The germline V gene has CDR1 GTSNPN and CDR2 SVGIG (reference sequence). V lost 6 bases and J lost 6, with 6 bases in between. There are 10 residues in the CDR3. For the CDR3, the DNA is TGTGCCTGCGGTGAAAACACCATATATTTT. Translating it yields CACGENTIYF.

At least ten counts were recorded for this clonotype. V is TRBV5-1 and J is TRBJ1-2; perhaps TRBD1 as D (5 bases). V was cut by 0 bases and J by 4 bases, with 7 bases left in between. Germline V lookup: CDR1 SGHRS, CDR2 YFSETQ. The CDR3 has 13 residues. CDR3 residues: CASSLGQSYGYTF. The CDR3 nucleotides read TGCGCCAGCAGCTTGGGACAGAGCTATGGCTACACCTTC.

Turning to this clonotype: An end of the junction differs from the germline gene, which may be a read error. The chain employs TRBV28 and TRBJ1-6, with D uncertain. This CDR3 has 14 residues. Germline V CDR1 and CDR2: MDHEN, SYDVKM. The CDR3 nucleotides are TGTGTCAGCTACAGACGGGCGGCGGATTCACCCCTCCACTTT. Encoded protein: CVSYRRAADSPLHF.

The genes are TRBV5-1 and TRBJ2-7; 11 bases match TRBD2. Trimming took 6 bases from V and 6 from J; bases not matched to a gene: 11. The CDR3 has 15 amino acids. Germline V lookup: CDR1 SGHRS, CDR2 YFSETQ. For the CDR3, the DNA is TGCGCCAGCAAAACTAGCGGGAGTGCACGAGGCGAGCAGTACTTC. Its protein is CASKTSGSARGEQYF.

This clonotype was detected many times. The genes are TRBV20-1 and TRBJ2-7; 10 bases line up with TRBD2. The germline V gene encodes CDR1 DFQATT and CDR2 SNEGSKA (reference sequence). The CDR3 runs 14 residues. With 0 bases clipped from V and 5 bases from J, the junction kept 4 bases outside the gene matches. In DNA, the CDR3 is TGCAGTGCTAGAGATCCTAGCGGGAGACACGAGCAGTACTTC. Amino acid sequence: CSARDPSGRHEQYF.

The chain employs TRBV28 and TRBJ1-5; no definite D call. Germline CDR1 MDHEN, CDR2 SYDVKM. Between the trimmed V and J ends, which lost 5 bases and 7 bases, there was a span of 24 bases. The CDR3 loop spans 17 amino acids. As DNA, the CDR3 is TGTGCCAGCAGTCCCCTTCAGTGGCCGTGGATAGGGCAGCCCCAGCATTTT. As protein: CASSPLQWPWIGQPQHF.

Regarding this clonotype: This is likely a read error, given that the CDR3 carries no conserved phenylalanine or tryptophan at its end. The DNA is left out, because the CDR3 cannot be placed on it with certainty; the CDR3 is given as TCRdb lists it. The V call is TRBV5-6, the J call TRBJ1-1. The CDR3 has 14 residues if both end residues are counted. Germline values: CDR1 SGHDT, CDR2 YYEEEE. The CDR3: CTSSTTGLNTEALL.

This clonotype has more than one count but fewer than ten. V is TRBV21-1 and J is TRBJ2-1; the D call in the table, TRBD2, was not verified against the DNA. TRBV21-1 is assigned pseudogene status. CDR3 length equals 17 residues. CDR3 bases: TGTGCCAGCAGCAAAGGCGGACTAGCGGGAGCCTACAATGAGCAGTTCTTC. Amino acids: CASSKGGLAGAYNEQFF.

A note on this clonotype: The conserved phenylalanine or tryptophan is not found at the CDR3 terminus, so this likely reflects a read error. This chain links TRBV29-1 with TRBJ2-7, with 8 bases fitting TRBD2. The V and J ends lost 7 bases and 0 bases, in that order; junction bases with no gene match: 14. This CDR3 has 16 residues. Per germline, CDR1 SQVTM and CDR2 ANQGSEA. The CDR3 region is CSAKMLREDSSYEQYY. CDR3 nucleotide sequence: TGCAGCGCAAAGATGTTGCGGGAGGACAGCTCCTACGAGCAGTACTAC.

This rearrangement joins TRBV2 to TRBJ2-2; D possibly corresponds to TRBD2 (6 bases). Germline V gene data show CDR1 as SNHLY and CDR2 as FYNNEI. V was pared by 6 bases and J by 9 bases, with 20 bases between. CDR3 length: 15 amino acids. In DNA, the CDR3 is TGTGCCAGCAGCGAAATCGGGAGACAAGGCCGGGAGCTGTTTTTT. This gives the protein CASSEIGRQGRELFF.

A few counts support this clonotype. The chain links TRBV7-9 to TRBJ2-7, with D perhaps TRBD1 (7 bases). The CDR3 loop spans 16 amino acids. The germline gives CDR1 SEHNR, CDR2 FQNEAQ (reference sequence). Trimming took 5 bases from V and 2 from J, leaving 19 bases between them. This CDR3 reads CASSRSGRGQPYEQYF. The CDR3 DNA reads TGTGCCAGCAGCCGCTCAGGGCGGGGACAGCCCTACGAGCAGTACTTC.

Worth noting for this clonotype: At one boundary the junction diverges from the germline segment, which might be a read error. This sequence joins TRBV29-1 and TRBJ2-1, with TRBD2 identical over 10 bases. Per germline, CDR1 SQVTM and CDR2 ANQGSEA. The CDR3 length is 19 residues. CDR3 residues: CSVDGGPGTSDHGWDEQFF. CDR3 in DNA: TGTAGCGTTGATGGGGGTCCCGGGACTAGCGACCATGGATGGGATGAGCAGTTCTTC.

About this clonotype: A junction end diverges from the germline sequence, so it may reflect a read error. The CDR3 nucleotides read TGTGCCAGCATCTTGAACAGGGAGGCAGATACGCAGTTTTTT. This translates into CASILNREADTQFF. J is TRBJ2-3 and V is TRBV11-1; TRBD1 or TRBD2 may be the D gene (6 bases each). Looked up from germline, CDR1 is SGHAT and CDR2 is FQDESV (reference sequence). The CDR3 runs 14 residues.

A remark on this clonotype: One junction end does not reproduce the germline sequence, and a read error may be involved. The V call is TRBV6-5, the J call TRBJ1-6, with D hard to call. CDR3 length: 15 amino acids. Germline V gene lookup returns CDR1 MNHEY and CDR2 SVGAGI. The DNA for the CDR3 is TGTGCCAGCAGTTACTTCGACGGGCCGATTTCACTCCTCCACTTT. Translation gives CASSYFDGPISLLHF.

Points on this clonotype: This may be a read error: a much more frequent sequence differs by one nucleotide. J is TRBJ2-2 and V is TRBV5-1; 10 bases are a match to TRBD1. CDR1 SGHRS and CDR2 YFSETQ come from the germline V gene. J was trimmed by 3 bases and V by 7 bases; bases with no gene match: 9. The CDR3 totals 16 residues. The CDR3 protein is CASGWTGTGDTGELFF. CDR3 DNA: TGCGCCAGCGGCTGGACCGGGACAGGGGACACCGGGGAGCTGTTTTTT.

As to this clonotype: Because the CDR3 is missing its conserved closing phenylalanine or tryptophan, this is likely a read error. The chain links TRBV29-1 to TRBJ2-5; D is undetermined. CDR3 length: 13 residues. Germline assignment: CDR1 SQVTM and CDR2 ANQGSEA. Trimming took 1 base from V and 2 from J, leaving 8 bases between them. The CDR3 sequence: CSVEVSRQETQYL. The DNA for the CDR3 is TGCAGCGTTGAAGTTTCTAGACAAGAGACCCAGTACCTC.

The V and J genes are TRBV11-3 and TRBJ2-1; 7 bases match TRBD1. This CDR3 is built from 15 residues. V shed 0 bases, J shed 8 bases, and the junction held 7 bases outside the gene matches. Germline assignment: CDR1 SGHNT and CDR2 YENEEA. CDR3 sequence: CASSLDAGGDHEQFF. The DNA of the CDR3 is TGTGCCAGCAGCTTAGACGCAGGGGGAGACCATGAGCAGTTCTTC.

The chain joins TRBV6-5 to TRBJ2-1; possibly TRBD1 or TRBD2 for D (5 bases each). The CDR3 consists of 12 residues. V was trimmed by 4 bases and J by 9 bases, leaving 10 bases between them. The germline gives CDR1 MNHEY, CDR2 SVGAGI. The chain's CDR3 is CASSCIGTEQFF. The CDR3 DNA follows: TGTGCCAGCAGTTGCATCGGGACTGAGCAGTTCTTC.

The V and J genes are TRBV7-8 and TRBJ2-3, with D possibly TRBD2 on 5 matching bases. CDR1 is SGHVS, CDR2 FQNEAQ, per germline. This CDR3 comprises 14 residues. V lost 1 base to trimming and J lost 4 bases, with 9 bases between them. CDR3 residues: CASSLVGRADTQYF. The CDR3 DNA reads TGTGCCAGCAGCTTAGTCGGGCGGGCAGATACGCAGTATTTT. Supplemented by reference TRBV7-8 and TRBJ2-3, the full variable domain reads GAGVSQSPRYKVAKRGQDVALRCDPISGHVSLFWYQQALGQGPEFLTYFQNEAQLDKSGLPSDRFFAERPEGSVSTLKIQRTQQEDSAVYLCASSLVGRADTQYFGPGTRLTVL.

This clonotype was detected ten times or more. The chain employs TRBV28 and TRBJ2-5, with TRBD1 as a possible D gene (6 bases). Trimming pared 3 bases from V and 6 bases from J, leaving 11 bases between. This CDR3 spans 13 amino acids. Germline V gene lookup returns CDR1 MDHEN and CDR2 SYDVKM. The DNA of the CDR3 is TGTGCCAGCAGTTTCGGACAGCCGAAGACCCAGTACTTC. Its translation: CASSFGQPKTQYF.

With regard to this clonotype: A much more abundant neighbour one base away suggests this may be a read error. Because it lacks the conserved phenylalanine or tryptophan at the end, this CDR3 is likely a read error. In DNA form, the CDR3 reads TGTGCCAGCAGCCCTGGGCTGGGGCGAGTCTATGGCTACACCCTC. Translation: CASSPGLGRVYGYTL. The V call is TRBV7-3, the J call TRBJ1-2; a weak D match, TRBD1 (5 bases). Trimming pared 5 bases from V and 4 bases from J, leaving 17 bases between. The CDR3 extends over 15 amino acids. Germline V lookup: CDR1 SGHTA, CDR2 FQGTGA.